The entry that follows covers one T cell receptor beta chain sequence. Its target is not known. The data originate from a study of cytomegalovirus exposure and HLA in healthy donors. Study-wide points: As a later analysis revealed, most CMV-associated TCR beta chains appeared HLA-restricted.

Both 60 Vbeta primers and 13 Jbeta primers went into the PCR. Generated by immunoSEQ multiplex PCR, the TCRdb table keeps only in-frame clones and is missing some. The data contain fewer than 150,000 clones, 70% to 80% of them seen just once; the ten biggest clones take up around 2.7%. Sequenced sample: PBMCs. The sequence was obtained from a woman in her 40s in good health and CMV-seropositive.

DNA for the CDR3: TGTGCCAGCAGCTTAGCCTCGTTAAGCACAGATACGCAGTATTTT. Translated, it gives CASSLASLSTDTQYF. The chain links TRBV7-2 to TRBJ2-3, with unresolved D. Trimming took off 0 bases at V and 0 bases at J, with 7 bases between the two ends. Germline V lookup: CDR1 SGHTA, CDR2 FQGNSA. This CDR3 spans 15 amino acids.